The clone carrying this T cell receptor (beta chain) came up a few times. The target antigen is unknown. This PCR relied on a set of 60 Vbeta primers and 13 Jbeta primers. Assay used: immunoSEQ multiplex PCR; TCRdb lists only in-frame clones, some missing. The sample lists 130,000 to 150,000 clones; roughly 70% were seen once. The data belong to a study of cytomegalovirus exposure and HLA in healthy donors. Study-wide findings and caveats: Later analysis revealed greater clonal expansion in HLA-associated TCR beta chains than in equally common others. Most TCR sequences showed up rarely, but some public TCRs showed up in many donors. In vitro work confirmed that a few CMV-associated chains recognize CMV antigens.

Germline CDR1 and CDR2: MGHDK and SYGVNS. The CDR3 has 16 residues. The V gene end was trimmed by 4 bases and the J gene end by 5 bases; junction bases not matched to a gene: 13. The sequence derives from a man younger than 35 in good health and CMV-seropositive. The chain joins TRBV25-1 to TRBJ2-5; 7 positions agree with TRBD1. Sequencing was done on a sample of PBMCs. The CDR3 sequence is CASSVTTTGAWETQYF. For the CDR3, the DNA is TGTGCCAGCAGTGTTACGACTACAGGGGCTTGGGAGACCCAGTACTTC.